These 8 T cell receptor beta chains came from one sample sequenced in a study of blood T cell repertoires in COVID-19. Libraries were prepared by immunoSEQ multiplex PCR; TCRdb keeps only in-frame clonotypes and omits some of them. The table has fewer than 250,000 clones, just under 90% seen once. Input material: peripheral blood. The receptors stem from a man younger than 45 with COVID-19, enrolled during active disease.

The CDR3 DNA sequence: TGTGCCTGGAGTCGTACAGCGAACACTGAAGCTTTCTTT. This encodes CAWSRTANTEAFF. This sequence joins TRBV30 and TRBJ1-1; D is unclear. Germline CDR1 is GTSNPN and CDR2 is SVGIG (reference sequence). The CDR3 consists of 13 residues. V gave up 2 bases and J gave up 1 base, with 8 bases separating them.

The V gene is TRBV7-9, the J gene TRBJ2-7; no firm D call. Trimming took 4 bases from V and 3 from J, leaving 13 bases between them. Germline V lookup: CDR1 SEHNR, CDR2 FQNEAQ (reference sequence). This CDR3 region has 14 residues. CDR3 sequence: CASSSKTHIYEQYF. As DNA, the CDR3 is TGTGCCAGCAGCTCGAAGACACATATCTACGAGCAGTACTTC.

This clone has more than one count but fewer than ten. The chain carries TRBV7-3 and TRBJ1-6; possible D gene TRBD1, 5 bases. CDR1 is SGHTA, CDR2 FQGTGA, per germline. Trimming shortened V by 5 bases and J by 1 base, and 9 bases separated the two germline ends. The CDR3 has 15 amino acids. The CDR3 region is CASSPGGSYNSPLHF. Here the CDR3 DNA reads TGTGCCAGCAGCCCTGGGGGGTCCTATAATTCACCCCTCCACTTT.

This rearrangement joins TRBV2 to TRBJ1-1; TRBD1 aligns across 9 bases. The junction had 3 bases not matched to a gene; V was cut back by 6 bases and J by 1 base. Germline V gene sequence: CDR1 SNHLY, CDR2 FYNNEI. This CDR3 comprises 14 residues. The CDR3 loop reads CASRRDRANTEAFF. The CDR3 DNA sequence: TGTGCCAGCAGGAGGGACAGGGCGAACACTGAAGCTTTCTTT. Variable domain in full (rest from reference TRBV2 and TRBJ1-1): EPEVTQTPSHQVTQMGQEVILRCVPISNHLYFYWYRQILGQKVEFLVSFYNNEISEKSEIFDDQFSVERPDGSNFTLKIRSTKLEDSAMYFCASRRDRANTEAFFGQGTRLTVV.

J is TRBJ2-2 and V is TRBV9; 9 bases match TRBD2. Germline trimming cut 3 bases from V and 1 base from J; bases unmatched to any gene: 7. Germline V gene sequence: CDR1 SGDLS, CDR2 YYNGEE. The CDR3 length is 17 residues. CDR3 loop: CASSAFLAGMNTGELFF. The CDR3 DNA follows: TGTGCCAGCAGCGCTTTTCTAGCGGGAATGAACACCGGGGAGCTGTTTTTT.

This chain uses TRBV4-1 with TRBJ1-2, with TRBD1 matching over 11 bases. This CDR3 is 16 amino acids long. With V trimmed by 2 bases and J by 5 bases, 7 bases remained unmatched. The germline CDR1 and CDR2 sequences are MGHRA and YSYEKL. The CDR3 nucleotides are TGCGCCAGCAGCCAACCAACCCGGGACAGGGGGTATGGCTACACCTTC. Protein sequence: CASSQPTRDRGYGYTF.

This chain uses TRBV4-3 with TRBJ1-1; 12 bases match TRBD1. Looked up from germline, CDR1 is LGHNA and CDR2 is YSLEER. Trimming at V came to 1 base and at J to 6 bases, leaving 12 bases not matched to a gene. This CDR3 spans 18 amino acids. CDR3 protein: CASSQVPPGQGARSEAFF. Here the CDR3 DNA reads TGCGCCAGCAGCCAAGTTCCCCCGGGACAGGGGGCGAGATCTGAAGCTTTCTTT.

V is TRBV18 and J is TRBJ2-3; TRBD2 matches 13 bases. This CDR3 comprises 19 residues. Germline CDR1 is KGHSH and CDR2 is LQKENI. J was trimmed by 0 bases and V by 6 bases; bases with no gene match: 12. For the CDR3, the DNA is TGTGCCAGCTCCCTCGAATTACTAGCGGGAGGGCCAAGCACAGATACGCAGTATTTT. This translates into CASSLELLAGGPSTDTQYF.